This T cell receptor (beta chain) comes out of a study of blood T cell repertoires in COVID-19. With 8 bases removed from V and 2 bases from J, the gap between germline ends came to 13 bases. Germline V gene data show CDR1 as GTSNPN and CDR2 as SVGIG (reference sequence). The CDR3 loop spans 12 amino acids. In the original analysis: Reference gene primers were amplified, and this amplification served to estimate nucleated cell counts. Only in-frame clones appear in the TCRdb table, and some are missing; sequencing was by immunoSEQ multiplex PCR. The DNA gave D and trimming, while V, J and clone size come from that table. The table has roughly 290,000 clones, approximately 83% seen once. Seattle's cohort entered during active infection and was followed longitudinally.

This sequence joins TRBV30 and TRBJ2-7; D is possibly TRBD1 (5 bases). The material sequenced was peripheral blood. The receptor was derived from a person between 65 and 79 years old with COVID-19, enrolled during active disease. CDR3 DNA sequence: TGTGCCGGGGCAGAATCAACCTACGAGCAGTACTTC. Translated: CAGAESTYEQYF.